A single sample gave rise to the 20 T cell receptor beta chains below, sequenced in a study of blood T cells in healthy people across ages (dated by TCRdb to 2015 to 2017). Receptor amplification or capture employed 5' RACE. TCRdb lists the instrument as Illumina HiSeq 2500. A second PCR of about 6 to 12 cycles was performed with a sample-barcoded 5' primer and a J-beta primer mix. TCRdb cleaned the public reads at Q25 with fastp, built clones with MiXCR and kept in-frame beta chains. All rows with the same CDR3 protein become a single entry with the most common DNA and genes. A total of 700,000 or so distinct CDR3 sequences appear in this sample, roughly two fifths of them only once. Of the sample, around 30% falls within the top ten clones. The sequenced sample was blood. These receptors all stem from a man older than 75 in good health.

This clonotype has only a few counts. The rearrangement uses TRBV5-1 and TRBJ2-7; TRBD2 is a possible D gene (5 bases). The V gene's germline CDR1 is SGHRS and CDR2 YFSETQ. Trimming removed 5 bases from V and 7 bases from J, with 16 bases in between. The CDR3 is 13 amino acids. The CDR3 region has the DNA TGCGCCAGCAGTTCCGACGGGGTTGGGGAGCAGTACTTC. It encodes CASSSDGVGEQYF.

This clonotype was detected only a few times. A much larger clone lies one base from this, so it may be a read error. The chain links TRBV7-2 to TRBJ2-7; D not resolved. The CDR3 is made up of 13 amino acids. V was shortened by 5 bases and J by 3 bases, with 11 bases between the two germline ends. Germline V gene lookup returns CDR1 SGHTA and CDR2 FQGNSA. The DNA of the CDR3 is TGTGCCAGCAGCGTCGACCAGAACTACGAGCAGTACTTC. It specifies CASSVDQNYEQYF.

The chain carries TRBV7-3 and TRBJ2-1; 7 positions agree with TRBD2. With V trimmed by 4 bases and J by 3 bases, 9 bases remained unmatched. CDR1 and CDR2 from the germline V gene are SGHTA and FQGTGA. This CDR3 has 16 amino acids. This CDR3 reads CASSWGGTKGYNEQFF. CDR3 nucleotide sequence: TGTGCCAGCAGCTGGGGGGGTACCAAGGGCTACAATGAGCAGTTCTTC.

The CDR3 DNA reads TGTGCCACCCTTGGGGGGACTGACTACACAGATACGCAGTATTTT. Protein product: CATLGGTDYTDTQYF. The chain recombines TRBV6-6 with TRBJ2-3; D may be TRBD2 (6 bases). The CDR3 runs to 15 residues. Trimming took off 10 bases at V and 2 bases at J, with 19 bases between the two ends. Per the germline V gene, CDR1 is MNHNY and CDR2 is SVGAGI (reference sequence).

The chain uses TRBV6-5 and TRBJ1-4; possible D gene TRBD1, 5 bases. There are 17 residues in the CDR3. V was cut by 0 bases and J by 0 bases, with 11 bases left in between. Germline V gives CDR1 MNHEY, CDR2 SVGAGI. The CDR3 reads CASSYSPPGPTNEKLFF. The CDR3 DNA is TGTGCCAGCAGTTACTCCCCCCCAGGGCCAACTAATGAAAAACTGTTTTTT.

The chain recombines TRBV5-6 with TRBJ2-3, with 8 bases aligning to TRBD1. This CDR3 has 16 residues. The germline CDR1 and CDR2 sequences are SGHDT and YYEEEE. The V gene end was trimmed by 0 bases and the J gene end by 4 bases; junction bases not matched to a gene: 7. The DNA for the CDR3 is TGTGCCAGCAGCTTGGTGGCAGGGGGCTTTTCAGATACGCAGTATTTT. The encoded protein is CASSLVAGGFSDTQYF.

The V gene is TRBV3-1, the J gene TRBJ2-3; 11 bases are shared with TRBD2. The CDR3 covers 17 residues. J lost 4 bases, V lost 4 bases, and 10 bases had no gene match. CDR1 is LGHDT and CDR2 is YNNKEL in the germline V gene (reference sequence). Written as DNA, the CDR3 is TGTGCCAGCAGCCTCTCGAAACTAGCGGGGGTTTCAGATACGCAGTATTTT. Amino acid sequence: CASSLSKLAGVSDTQYF.

This clonotype was seen only a few times. This sequence joins TRBV29-1 and TRBJ1-2, with no clear D. Deletions cut 6 bases from V and 3 bases from J, with 11 bases between. Germline V gene sequence: CDR1 SQVTM, CDR2 ANQGSEA. This CDR3 spans 12 amino acids. The CDR3 protein is CSVGSLDYGYTF. CDR3 DNA: TGCAGCGTAGGGTCCCTCGACTATGGCTACACCTTC.

The chain combines TRBV7-8 with TRBJ2-3, with 10 bases that match TRBD2. The CDR3 loop spans 15 amino acids. V lost 6 bases and J lost 6; bases outside the gene matches: 9. CDR1 is SGHVS, CDR2 FQNEAQ, per germline. CDR3 residues: CASRMSGRARDTQYF. The CDR3 nucleotides read TGTGCCAGCAGGATGAGCGGGAGGGCCAGGGATACGCAGTATTTT.

About this clonotype: A read error may be the cause here, since a much bigger clone is one base away. The chain combines TRBV7-9 with TRBJ2-7, with D possibly TRBD2 on 5 matching bases. Germline V lookup: CDR1 SEHNR, CDR2 FQNEAQ (reference sequence). The CDR3 loop spans 13 amino acids. V was clipped by 11 bases and J by 3 bases, with 17 bases between them. The CDR3 nucleotides are TGTGCCGGCGAGGGAGCCGACCGCTACGAGCAGTACTTC. Translated: CAGEGADRYEQYF.

V usage is TRBV7-2 and J usage is TRBJ2-7; D possibly corresponds to TRBD2 (6 bases). This CDR3 spans 16 amino acids. V was trimmed by 2 bases and J by 7 bases, leaving 21 bases between them. Germline V lookup: CDR1 SGHTA, CDR2 FQGNSA. CDR3 in DNA: TGTGCCAGCAGCTTACTGCGACTAGTAGGTCTCAATGAGCAGTACTTC. Amino acids: CASSLLRLVGLNEQYF.

This clonotype came up a few times. The chain joins TRBV2 to TRBJ2-5; TRBD2 is a possible D gene (5 bases). Looked up from germline, CDR1 is SNHLY and CDR2 is FYNNEI. This CDR3 region has 13 residues. V was pared by 6 bases and J by 4 bases, with 12 bases between. CDR3 DNA sequence: TGTGCCAGCAGCCGGACTGGCCTAGAGACCCAGTACTTC. Protein: CASSRTGLETQYF.

This clonotype was counted between two and nine times. The V gene is TRBV10-2, the J gene TRBJ2-3, with 9 bases matching TRBD1. The germline gives CDR1 WSHSY, CDR2 SAAADI. V dropped 0 bases and J dropped 5; count of bases not matched to a gene: 9. This CDR3 contains 17 residues. The CDR3 DNA sequence: TGCGCCAGCAGTGAGTCGGGGACTTGGACAGGGGAAGATACGCAGTATTTT. It translates to CASSESGTWTGEDTQYF.

The CDR3 DNA is TGTGCCAGCTTTCCGGTGGCAGGGTTATCCTATGGCTACACCTTC. Its protein product is CASFPVAGLSYGYTF. This sequence joins TRBV5-8 and TRBJ1-2; D is possibly TRBD1 (5 bases). Germline CDR1 is SGHTS and CDR2 is YDEGEE. This CDR3 is built from 15 residues. V was trimmed by 7 bases and J by 4 bases, leaving 20 bases between them.

This clonotype was counted at least ten times. The chain carries TRBV29-1 and TRBJ2-5, with D perhaps matching TRBD2 (5 bases). Germline V gives CDR1 SQVTM, CDR2 ANQGSEA. This CDR3 has 12 residues. Trimming took off 4 bases at V and 3 bases at J, with 9 bases between the two ends. CDR3 in amino acids: CSVGSVEETQYF. In DNA, the CDR3 is TGCAGCGTTGGTAGCGTAGAAGAGACCCAGTACTTC.

This rearrangement joins TRBV3-1 to TRBJ2-2, with D possibly being TRBD1 or TRBD2 (5 bases each). V was trimmed by 1 base and J by 5 bases, leaving 11 bases between them. From germline, CDR1 is LGHDT and CDR2 YNNKEL (reference sequence). The CDR3 sequence is 15 residues long. The CDR3: CASSQGFGGTGELFF. CDR3 DNA: TGTGCCAGCAGCCAAGGCTTTGGGGGAACCGGGGAGCTGTTTTTT.

This chain joins TRBV7-6 and TRBJ2-1, with D possibly matching TRBD2 (7 bases). V was trimmed by 4 bases and J by 7 bases, leaving 11 bases between them. The CDR3 is made up of 13 amino acids. Germline loops: CDR1 SGHVS, CDR2 FNYEAQ. CDR3 region: CASSCKGGNEQFF. The CDR3 DNA is TGTGCCAGCAGCTGCAAGGGGGGGAATGAGCAGTTCTTC.

This clonotype turned up a few times. The J gene is TRBJ2-5, the V gene TRBV27; 7 bases agree with TRBD2. The J call may be incorrect, as the DNA end agrees better with TRBJ2-7. Germline loops: CDR1 MNHEY, CDR2 SMNVEV (reference sequence). This CDR3 contains 14 residues. CDR3 bases: TGTGCCAGCAGTTTTCGGGGGGATAGAGTCGAGCAGTACTTC. Residues: CASSFRGDRVEQYF.

There are a few counts of this clonotype. The V call is TRBV7-2, the J call TRBJ2-7, with TRBD2 matching 9 bases. Germline CDR1 reads SGHTA; CDR2 reads FQGNSA. V gave up 5 bases and J gave up 2 bases; unmatched junction bases: 7. The CDR3 consists of 15 residues. The CDR3 nucleotides are TGTGCCAGCAGCCCCAACGGCGGGGGGGCCTACGAGCAGTACTTC. Translating gives CASSPNGGGAYEQYF.

This clonotype was seen many times. The V call is TRBV4-3, the J call TRBJ2-7; 8 nucleotides agree with TRBD1. The length of the CDR3 is 17 residues. CDR1 and CDR2 (germline): LGHNA, YSLEER. The V segment lost 0 bases and the J segment 0 bases; nucleotides outside the gene matches: 7. This CDR3 is CASSQDLQGANSYEQYF. The DNA of the CDR3 is TGCGCCAGCAGCCAAGACTTGCAGGGGGCCAACTCCTACGAGCAGTACTTC.